One and the same sample provided the 13 T cell receptor beta chains below, sequenced in a study of response to subunit inactivated influenza vaccine. TCRdb called the RT-PCR reads again in MiXCR, with one record for every CDR3 protein. The sample includes around 480,000 distinct CDR3 sequences, roughly 9.7% seen only once; the top ten take roughly 12%. This specimen consisted of PBMCs from blood, obtained 35 to 45 days after vaccination. These TCRs come from a man in his forties or fifties who received an inactivated influenza vaccine.

Ten or more counts support this clonotype. V gene TRBV12-3 or TRBV12-4 combines with J gene TRBJ2-3, with 8 bases matching TRBD1. The J segment lost 3 bases and the V segment lost 6 bases, leaving 8 bases of the junction unmatched. This CDR3 contains 15 residues. CDR3 amino acids: CASRPTGGRTDTQYF. The CDR3 DNA follows: TGTGCCAGCAGGCCTACAGGGGGACGTACAGATACGCAGTATTTT.

This clonotype has ten or more counts. CDR3 amino acids: CASIAHGGGVAFF. The CDR3 bases are TGTGCCAGCATCGCCCACGGAGGGGGGGTGGCTTTCTTT. This sequence joins TRBV12-3 or TRBV12-4 and TRBJ1-1; perhaps TRBD1 as D (6 bases). V lost 7 bases, J lost 11 bases, and 20 bases lay in between. The CDR3 loop spans 13 amino acids.

The V and J genes are TRBV4-2 and TRBJ1-2; TRBD1 agrees at 8 bases. The germline V gene encodes CDR1 LGHNA and CDR2 YNFKEQ. This CDR3 contains 15 residues. V lost 0 bases to trimming and J lost 7 bases; unmatched junction nucleotides: 7. The CDR3 DNA is TGTGCCAGCAGCCAAGAGGGCGGACAGGGACGTGGCTACACCTTC. This gives the protein CASSQEGGQGRGYTF.

The J gene is TRBJ2-7, the V gene TRBV7-8; no reliable D call. V lost 4 bases and J 2 bases, leaving 15 bases between the germline ends. The germline V gene has CDR1 SGHVS and CDR2 FQNEAQ. CDR3 length: 15 amino acids. Written as DNA, the CDR3 is TGTGCCAGCAGCTCGAAGCAAGATCTACCCTACGAGCAGTACTTC. It codes for CASSSKQDLPYEQYF.

This clonotype was recorded many times. This chain joins TRBV7-3 and TRBJ2-3; 7 bases agree with TRBD1. This CDR3 is 20 amino acids long. J was trimmed by 1 base and V by 1 base; bases with no gene match: 17. Germline CDR1 reads SGHTA; CDR2 reads FQGTGA. The DNA of the CDR3 is TGTGCCAGCAGCTTAAAGGGACCGAATCCCGGGACAGCAGGCACAGATACGCAGTATTTT. It yields the protein CASSLKGPNPGTAGTDTQYF. The full variable domain, with the rest looked up from reference TRBV7-3 and TRBJ2-3, is GAGVSQTPSNKVTEKGKYVELRCDPISGHTALYWYRQSLGQGPEFLIYFQGTGAADDSGLPNDRFFAVRPEGSVSTLKIQRTERGDSAVYLCASSLKGPNPGTAGTDTQYFGPGTRLTVL.

This clonotype was picked up a small number of times. The V and J genes are TRBV11-2 and TRBJ2-5; 8 positions match TRBD2. Germline V CDR1 and CDR2: SGHAT, FQNNGV. V dropped 0 bases and J dropped 0; count of bases not matched to a gene: 6. The CDR3 spans 17 residues. CDR3 sequence reads: CASSLDPRRGDQETQYF. The CDR3 DNA follows: TGTGCCAGCAGCTTAGACCCTAGGCGGGGGGACCAAGAGACCCAGTACTTC.

This clonotype was detected a few times. The chain links TRBV20-1 to TRBJ1-4; 7 positions agree with TRBD1. CDR3 length: 13 amino acids. V dropped 6 bases and J dropped 10; count of bases not matched to a gene: 11. Germline V CDR1 and CDR2: DFQATT, SNEGSKA (reference sequence). The CDR3 DNA is TGCAGTGCGACCGGGACAGTTAGGGGAAAACTGTTTTTT. This translates into CSATGTVRGKLFF.

The gene calls are TRBV7-9 and TRBJ1-6, with a weak D call TRBD1 (5 bases). Trimming took off 5 bases at V and 0 bases at J, with 11 bases between the two ends. Per germline, CDR1 SEHNR and CDR2 FQNEAQ (reference sequence). CDR3 length: 16 residues. This CDR3 is CASSTTGLSYNSPLHF. The CDR3 bases are TGTGCCAGCAGCACCACGGGACTCTCCTATAATTCACCCCTCCACTTT. Using reference TRBV7-9 and TRBJ1-6 for the parts outside the CDR3, the full variable domain is DTGVSQNPRHKITKRGQNVTFRCDPISEHNRLYWYRQTLGQGPEFLTYFQNEAQLEKSRLLSDRFSAERPKGSFSTLEIQRTEQGDSAMYLCASSTTGLSYNSPLHFGNGTRLTVT.

V is TRBV20-1 and J is TRBJ2-7; 9 nucleotides line up with TRBD1. CDR3 length: 13 residues. The V and J ends lost 7 bases and 6 bases, in that order; junction bases with no gene match: 10. Germline V gene data show CDR1 as DFQATT and CDR2 as SNEGSKA (reference sequence). In nucleotides, the CDR3 is TGCAGTGTTTACAGGGGGCCGGATATCGAGCAGTACTTC. Translating it yields CSVYRGPDIEQYF.

In its sample, this clonotype was seen many times. J is TRBJ2-1 and V is TRBV24-1; 7 nucleotides align to TRBD2. Germline CDR1 reads KGHDR; CDR2 reads SFDVKD. The CDR3 totals 16 residues. V lost 3 bases to trimming and J lost 7 bases; unmatched junction nucleotides: 11. Written as DNA, the CDR3 is TGTGCCACCAGTGATCTCGGGGAGGGTAGTGGGAATGAGCAGTTCTTC. It codes for CATSDLGEGSGNEQFF.

J is TRBJ2-1 and V is TRBV7-2; 10 nucleotides match TRBD1. This CDR3 comprises 15 residues. Germline values: CDR1 SGHTA, CDR2 FQGNSA. V lost 3 bases to trimming and J lost 7 bases; unmatched junction nucleotides: 6. The CDR3 sequence: CASSLTGGLRNEQFF. The CDR3 coding sequence is TGTGCCAGCAGCTTGACAGGGGGCTTAAGGAATGAGCAGTTCTTC. Full variable domain (rest looked up from reference TRBV7-2 and TRBJ2-1): GAGVSQSPSNKVTEKGKDVELRCDPISGHTALYWYRQSLGQGLEFLIYFQGNSAPDKSGLPSDRFSAERTGGSVSTLTIQRTQQEDSAVYLCASSLTGGLRNEQFFGPGTRLTVL.

Ten or more counts support this clonotype. The chain has TRBV12-3 or TRBV12-4 and TRBJ2-1, with TRBD2 matching over 14 bases. After removal of 6 bases from V and 16 bases from J, the junction contained 5 bases not matched to a gene. The CDR3 runs to 12 residues. The CDR3 loop reads CASRRTSGRYFF. The CDR3 DNA is TGTGCCAGCAGAAGGACTAGCGGGAGGTACTTCTTC.

This clonotype has a count of ten or more. V gene TRBV6-1 combines with J gene TRBJ2-1; a possible D gene is TRBD2 (7 bases). This CDR3 region has 13 residues. The germline gives CDR1 MNHNS, CDR2 SASEGT. The ends were cut back, 6 bases at V and 9 bases at J, with 15 bases in the middle. CDR3 DNA sequence: TGTGCCAGCAGGAGGGGGGGCCAAGGTGAGCAGTTCTTC. Amino acids: CASRRGGQGEQFF.